This T cell receptor beta chain was sequenced in a study of cytomegalovirus exposure and HLA in healthy donors. This clone was picked up one time. Primers included in the PCR were 60 Vbeta and 13 Jbeta primers. Clones were read by immunoSEQ multiplex PCR, and TCRdb kept only the in-frame ones, dropping some. Among about 180,000 clones listed, over 75% were seen once. V shed 0 bases, J shed 4 bases, and the junction held 4 bases outside the gene matches. The CDR3 spans 15 residues. CDR1 and CDR2 from the germline V gene are MNHEY and SVGAGI. This sequence originates from a woman between 50 and 59 years old in good health and CMV-seronegative. The J gene is TRBJ2-7, the V gene TRBV6-5; 9 nucleotides agree with TRBD1. Sequenced material: PBMCs. CDR3 protein: CASSYSGTGLYEQYF. The DNA for the CDR3 is TGTGCCAGCAGTTACTCTGGGACAGGGCTATACGAGCAGTACTTC.